These T cell receptor beta chains were read from a single sample in a study of radiation and T cells in renal cell carcinoma. Profiled with immunoSEQ multiplex PCR; TCRdb holds only in-frame clones, not every one. The table has 94,000 or so clones, 65% to 85% seen once; the top ten hold more than 5.5%. The sample was blood, taken from a patient whose treatment included radiotherapy and nephrectomy. The receptors shown here come from a man between 60 and 75 years old with renal cell carcinoma. Both conserved end residues are part of each CDR3. D genes are given only for firm matches. Size values are once, few and many counts, or a class for expanded clones, and some rows have none.

j_gene,v_gene,abundance,len,d_gene,CDR3nt,CDR3aa
TRBJ1-2,TRBV30,NA,15,TRBD1,TGTGCCTGGAGTCAGGGGGGGGCACTGAGCTATGGCTACACCTTC,CAWSQGGALSYGYTF
TRBJ2-5,TRBV7-6,NA,14,NA,TGTGCCAGCGGGAGGGGGGGCCGCCAAGAGACCCAGTACTTC,CASGRGGRQETQYF
TRBJ1-1,TRBV9,few,16,NA,TGTGCCAGCAGCCCTCGAGCGACAGGCCAGCACACTGAAGCTTTCTTT,CASSPRATGQHTEAFF
TRBJ2-2,TRBV10-1,NA,16,TRBD2,TGCGCCAGCAGCGAGACTAGCGGGAGGGCTGACGGGGAGCTGTTTTTT,CASSETSGRADGELFF
TRBJ2-7,TRBV28,NA,14,TRBD1,TGTGCCAGCAGCATCGGGACAGGGGGCTGGGAGCAGTACTTC,CASSIGTGGWEQYF
TRBJ1-1,TRBV29-1,NA,13,TRBD1,TGCAGCGCACGGACAGGGCCGAACACTGAAGCTTTCTTT,CSARTGPNTEAFF
TRBJ1-2,TRBV9,NA,17,NA,TGTGCCAGCAGTCCAGGGGTAGTTGGCAGTTGGGGCTATGGCTACACCTTC,CASSPGVVGSWGYGYTF
TRBJ2-5,TRBV19,NA,14,TRBD2,TGTGCCAGTAGTATGAGGACTAGTAAGGGGACCCAGTACTTC,CASSMRTSKGTQYF
TRBJ2-1,TRBV15,NA,16,TRBD2,TGTGCCACCAGCAGAGCAGGGCGGGGGGGCTACAATGAGCAGTTCTTC,CATSRAGRGGYNEQFF
TRBJ2-7,TRBV4-1,once,15,NA,TGCGCCAGCAGCCAAGGTGAACTAGCCTTCTACGAGCAGTACTTC,CASSQGELAFYEQYF
TRBJ2-1,TRBV18,NA,13,NA,TGTGCCAGCTCACCATCCCAGACCACAGGGCAGTTCTTC,CASSPSQTTGQFF
TRBJ2-3,TRBV5-1,NA,15,NA,TGCGCCAGCAGCTTGGGACGGGATCAAGGTGCTACGCAGTATTTT,CASSLGRDQGATQYF
TRBJ1-3,TRBV30,once,14,NA,TGTGCCTGGACTAGACTTCACTCTGGAAACACCATATATTTT,CAWTRLHSGNTIYF
TRBJ2-7,TRBV5-6,NA,14,TRBD1,TGTGCCAGCAGCCGGACAGGTTACACCTACGAGCAGTACTTC,CASSRTGYTYEQYF
TRBJ1-2,TRBV28,NA,14,NA,TGTGCCAGCAGTACCCACAGGGCTACCTATGGCTACACCTTC,CASSTHRATYGYTF
TRBJ1-4,TRBV7-7,NA,13,TRBD1,TGTGCCAGCAGCTCAGACAGGGGTGAAAAACTGTTTTTT,CASSSDRGEKLFF
TRBJ2-7,TRBV5-1,NA,13,NA,TGCGCCAGCAGCTTGAGGCCCGGGGGAGAGCAGTACTTC,CASSLRPGGEQYF
TRBJ2-3,TRBV5-4,NA,14,NA,TGTGCCAGCAGCTCTCCTGCGGGCACAGATACGCAGTATTTT,CASSSPAGTDTQYF
TRBJ2-3,TRBV18,NA,15,NA,TGTGCCAGCTCACTCTCGGGTACTAGCACAGATACGCAGTATTTT,CASSLSGTSTDTQYF
TRBJ2-5,TRBV19,NA,14,NA,TGTGCCAGTACCACACCCGGGACCCAAGAGACCCAGTACTTC,CASTTPGTQETQYF
TRBJ2-3,TRBV5-4,once,14,NA,TGTGCCAGCAGCCCGGACTCGCCCACAGATACGCAGTATTTT,CASSPDSPTDTQYF
TRBJ2-1,TRBV4-1,once,16,TRBD2,TGCGCCAGCAGCCAAGGGGGGCTAGCGGGAGTTAATGAGCAGTTCTTC,CASSQGGLAGVNEQFF
TRBJ2-5,TRBV6-5,NA,16,NA,TGTGCCAGCAGTTACCGGCCTAGGGGGGGTGGCGAGACCCAGTACTTC,CASSYRPRGGGETQYF
TRBJ2-5,TRBV4-1,NA,18,TRBD2,TGCGCCAGCAGCCACCCTGGGGGACTAGCTCCTCGGGGAGAGACCCAGTACTTC,CASSHPGGLAPRGETQYF
TRBJ2-3,TRBV30,few,12,NA,TGTGCCTGGAGGGTAGCTGCAGATACGCAGTATTTT,CAWRVAADTQYF
TRBJ1-1,TRBV11-2,once,15,NA,TGTGCCAGCAGCTTAGAGGGGGGGGCGCAAGGAATGGCTTTCTTT,CASSLEGGAQGMAFF
TRBJ1-2,TRBV28,NA,15,NA,TGTGCCAGCAGCAACGCCCGGGGAGTCGACTATGGCTACACCTTC,CASSNARGVDYGYTF
TRBJ2-2,TRBV7-8,NA,17,NA,TGTGCCAGCAGCTTTAGTGCGTCAATCGCGAACACCGGGGAGCTGTTTTTT,CASSFSASIANTGELFF
TRBJ1-1,TRBV7-2,NA,17,NA,TGTGCCAGCAGCCCACCCGCTACAGGGATCCTAAACACTGAAGCTTTCTTT,CASSPPATGILNTEAFF
TRBJ2-5,TRBV4-2,NA,15,NA,TGTGCCAGCAGCCAAGATATCAGTCTCCAAGAGACCCAGTACTTC,CASSQDISLQETQYF
TRBJ2-5,TRBV7-6,NA,12,NA,TGTGCCAGCAGCTTAGTGTCGGGGACCCAGTACTTC,CASSLVSGTQYF
TRBJ1-4,TRBV6-6,NA,16,NA,TGTGCCAGCAGTTACGTGATCCATTTAACTAATGAAAAACTGTTTTTT,CASSYVIHLTNEKLFF
TRBJ2-7,TRBV11-2,NA,16,NA,TGTGCCAGCAGCTTAGATTGGGGGACATCCCCCTTTGAGCAGTACTTC,CASSLDWGTSPFEQYF
TRBJ1-1,TRBV4-1,few,14,TRBD1,TGCGCCAGCAGCCGGACAGGGGAGGTCACTGAAGCTTTCTTT,CASSRTGEVTEAFF
TRBJ2-7,TRBV21-1,few,18,NA,TGTGCCAGCAGCAAAGCGCCTAGCGGGAGGCCAATTCTCTACGAGCAGTACTTC,CASSKAPSGRPILYEQYF
TRBJ2-2,TRBV19,NA,16,TRBD1,TGTGCCAGTTCTACCCGGACAGGGGGCGACACCGGGGAGCTGTTTTTT,CASSTRTGGDTGELFF